This paragraph reports one T cell receptor (beta chain). A single record per CDR3 protein comes from TCRdb applying MiXCR to the PCR reads. In the table there are about 3,400 distinct CDR3 sequences, around 60% of which are singletons. V lost 5 bases and J 2 bases, leaving 7 bases between the germline ends. Germline V gives CDR1 MNHEY, CDR2 SMNVEV (reference sequence). The CDR3 is 13 amino acids. This record comes from a study of CD4 and CD8 cells across lung adenocarcinoma regions. Donors had localized lung adenocarcinoma, a non-small cell lung cancer. The specimen was CD4+ T cells from the center of a lung tumor. The source is a female donor with lung adenocarcinoma. The CD4 and CD8 labels of this study may be unreliable. The chain recombines TRBV27 with TRBJ2-1; D gene ambiguous. The CDR3 reads CASSPKTYNEQFF. CDR3 nucleotides: TGTGCCAGCAGTCCCAAGACCTACAATGAGCAGTTCTTC.